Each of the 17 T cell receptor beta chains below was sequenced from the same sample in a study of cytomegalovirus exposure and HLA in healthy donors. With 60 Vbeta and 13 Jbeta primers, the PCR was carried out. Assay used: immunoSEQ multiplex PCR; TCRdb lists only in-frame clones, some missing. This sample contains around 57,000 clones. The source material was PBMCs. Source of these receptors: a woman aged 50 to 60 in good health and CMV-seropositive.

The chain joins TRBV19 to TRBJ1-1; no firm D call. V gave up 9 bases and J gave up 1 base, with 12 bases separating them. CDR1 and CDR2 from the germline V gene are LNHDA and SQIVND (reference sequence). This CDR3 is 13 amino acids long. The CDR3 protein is CASRRSGNTEAFF. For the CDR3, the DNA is TGTGCCAGCCGCCGGAGCGGGAACACTGAAGCTTTCTTT.

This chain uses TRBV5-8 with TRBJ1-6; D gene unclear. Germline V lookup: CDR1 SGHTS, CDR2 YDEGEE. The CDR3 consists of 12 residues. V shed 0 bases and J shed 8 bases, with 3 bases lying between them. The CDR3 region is CASSLGDSPLHF. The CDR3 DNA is TGTGCCAGCAGCTTGGGAGATTCACCCCTCCACTTT.

CDR3 coding DNA: TGTGCCAGCAGGGAGCGGTCTGGGGCCAACGTCCTGACTTTC. Amino acids: CASRERSGANVLTF. The chain carries TRBV28 and TRBJ2-6; tentative D call: TRBD2 (5 bases). This CDR3 has 14 amino acids. Trimming stripped 6 bases from V and 1 base from J, with 7 bases between. Germline assignment: CDR1 MDHEN and CDR2 SYDVKM. The full variable domain, rest sourced from reference TRBV28 and TRBJ2-6, is DVKVTQSSRYLVKRTGEKVFLECVQDMDHENMFWYRQDPGLGLRLIYFSYDVKMKEKGDIPEGYSVSREKKERFSLILESASTNQTSMYLCASRERSGANVLTFGAGSRLTVL.

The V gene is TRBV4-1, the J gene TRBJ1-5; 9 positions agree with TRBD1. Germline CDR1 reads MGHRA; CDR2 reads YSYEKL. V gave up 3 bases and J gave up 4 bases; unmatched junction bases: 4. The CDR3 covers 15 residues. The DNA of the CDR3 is TGCGCCAGCAGCCACTACGGGACAGGGAATCAGCCCCAGCATTTT. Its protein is CASSHYGTGNQPQHF.

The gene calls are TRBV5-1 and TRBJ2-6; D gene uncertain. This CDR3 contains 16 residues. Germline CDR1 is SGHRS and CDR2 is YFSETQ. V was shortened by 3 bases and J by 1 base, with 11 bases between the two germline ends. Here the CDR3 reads CASSSELGSGANVLTF. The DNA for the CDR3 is TGCGCCAGCAGCTCCGAACTCGGGTCTGGGGCCAACGTCCTGACTTTC.

The CDR3 region has the DNA TGCGCCAGCAGCCTCGAGGGCACTGAAGCTTTCTTT. This codes for CASSLEGTEAFF. The genes are TRBV5-1 and TRBJ1-1; no reliable D call. The CDR3 is 12 amino acids. Germline values: CDR1 SGHRS, CDR2 YFSETQ. Trimming shortened V by 4 bases and J by 4 bases, and 8 bases separated the two germline ends.

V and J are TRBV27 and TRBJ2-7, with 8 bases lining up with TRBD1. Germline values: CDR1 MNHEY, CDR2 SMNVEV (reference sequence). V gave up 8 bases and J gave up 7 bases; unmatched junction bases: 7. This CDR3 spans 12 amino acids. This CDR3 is CASGDRLGEQYF. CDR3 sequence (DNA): TGTGCCAGCGGGGACAGGCTCGGTGAGCAGTACTTC.

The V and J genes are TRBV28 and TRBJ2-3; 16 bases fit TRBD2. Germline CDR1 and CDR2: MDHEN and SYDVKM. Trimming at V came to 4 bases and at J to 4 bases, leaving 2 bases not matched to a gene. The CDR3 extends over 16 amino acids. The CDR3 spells CASSSGLAGGADTQYF. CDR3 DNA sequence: TGTGCCAGCAGTTCGGGACTAGCGGGAGGGGCAGATACGCAGTATTTT.

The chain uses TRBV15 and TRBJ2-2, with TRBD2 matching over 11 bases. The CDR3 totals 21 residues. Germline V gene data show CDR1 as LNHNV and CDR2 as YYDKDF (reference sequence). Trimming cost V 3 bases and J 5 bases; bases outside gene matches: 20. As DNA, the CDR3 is TGTGCCACCAGCAGGCACACCCCGGGACTAGCGGTGATGGGGGGGACCGGGGAGCTGTTTTTT. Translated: CATSRHTPGLAVMGGTGELFF.

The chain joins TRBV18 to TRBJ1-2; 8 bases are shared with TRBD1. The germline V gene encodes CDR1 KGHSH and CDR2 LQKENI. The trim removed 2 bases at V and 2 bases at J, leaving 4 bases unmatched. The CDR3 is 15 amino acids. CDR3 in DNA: TGTGCCAGCTCACCATCGACAGGGGCGAACTATGGCTACACCTTC. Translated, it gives CASSPSTGANYGYTF.

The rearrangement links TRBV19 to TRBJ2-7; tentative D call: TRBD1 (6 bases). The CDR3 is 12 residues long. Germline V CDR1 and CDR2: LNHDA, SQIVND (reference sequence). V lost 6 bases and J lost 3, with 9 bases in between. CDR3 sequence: CASSPRGYEQYF. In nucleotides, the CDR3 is TGTGCCAGTAGCCCCAGGGGCTACGAGCAGTACTTC.

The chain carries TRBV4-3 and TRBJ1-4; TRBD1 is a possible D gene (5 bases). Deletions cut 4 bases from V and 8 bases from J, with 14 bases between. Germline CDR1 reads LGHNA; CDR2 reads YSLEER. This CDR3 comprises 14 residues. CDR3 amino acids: CASSPEGANEKLFF. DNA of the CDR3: TGCGCCAGCAGCCCGGAAGGGGCAAACGAAAAACTGTTTTTT.

CDR3 sequence reads: CASSLVQLSTDTQYF. The CDR3 DNA reads TGTGCCAGCAGTTTAGTACAGCTTAGCACAGATACGCAGTATTTT. The V call is TRBV27, the J call TRBJ2-3; D is uncertain. Trimming pared 2 bases from V and 0 bases from J, leaving 9 bases between. Germline V gene data show CDR1 as MNHEY and CDR2 as SMNVEV (reference sequence). The CDR3 contains 15 residues.

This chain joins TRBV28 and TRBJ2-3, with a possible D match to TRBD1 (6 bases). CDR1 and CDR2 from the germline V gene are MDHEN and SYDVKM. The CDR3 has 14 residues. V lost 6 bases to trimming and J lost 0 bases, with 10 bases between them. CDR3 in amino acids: CASSPGASTDTQYF. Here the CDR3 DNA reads TGTGCCAGCAGCCCAGGGGCCAGCACAGATACGCAGTATTTT.

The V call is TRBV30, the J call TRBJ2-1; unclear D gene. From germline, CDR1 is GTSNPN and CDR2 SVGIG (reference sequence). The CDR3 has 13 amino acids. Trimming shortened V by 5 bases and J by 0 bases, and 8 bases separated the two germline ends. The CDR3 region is CAWLRSSYNEQFF. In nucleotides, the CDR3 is TGTGCCTGGCTTCGGAGCTCCTACAATGAGCAGTTCTTC.

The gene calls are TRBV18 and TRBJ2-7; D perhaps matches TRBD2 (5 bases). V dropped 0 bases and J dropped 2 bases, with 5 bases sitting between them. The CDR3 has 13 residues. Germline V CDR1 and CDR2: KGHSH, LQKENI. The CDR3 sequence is CASSPPEAYEQYF. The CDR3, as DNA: TGTGCCAGCTCACCACCGGAGGCCTACGAGCAGTACTTC. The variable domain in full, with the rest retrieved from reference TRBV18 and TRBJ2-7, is NAGVMQNPRHLVRRRGQEARLRCSPMKGHSHVYWYRQLPEEGLKFMVYLQKENIIDESGMPKERFSAEFPKEGPSILRIQQVVRGDSAAYFCASSPPEAYEQYFGPGTRLTVT.

The DNA for the CDR3 is TGTGCCAGCAGTGGACAGGGCCTGCCTAATTCACCCCTCCACTTT. Its protein is CASSGQGLPNSPLHF. The chain has TRBV6-1 and TRBJ1-6; 7 bases line up with TRBD1. V trimming: 4 bases; J trimming: 6 bases; junction bases outside the gene matches: 6. This CDR3 has 15 amino acids. Per the germline V gene, CDR1 is MNHNS and CDR2 is SASEGT.